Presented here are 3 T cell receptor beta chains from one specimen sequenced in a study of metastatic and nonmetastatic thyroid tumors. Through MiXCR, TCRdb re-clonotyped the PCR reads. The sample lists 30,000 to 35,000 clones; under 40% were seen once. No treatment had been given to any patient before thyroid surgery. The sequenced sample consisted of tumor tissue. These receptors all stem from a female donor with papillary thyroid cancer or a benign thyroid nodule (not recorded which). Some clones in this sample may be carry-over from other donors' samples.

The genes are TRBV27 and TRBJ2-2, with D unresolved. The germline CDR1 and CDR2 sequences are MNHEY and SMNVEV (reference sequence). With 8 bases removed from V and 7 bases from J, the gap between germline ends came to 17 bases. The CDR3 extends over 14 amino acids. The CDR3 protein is CASGHIAAGGELFF. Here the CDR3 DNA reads TGTGCCAGCGGGCACATAGCTGCCGGCGGGGAGCTGTTTTTT.

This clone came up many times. In DNA form, the CDR3 reads TGTGCCAGCACCATGGGTTACTCCTACGAGCAGTACTTC. Its translation is CASTMGYSYEQYF. The rearrangement joins TRBV12-3 or TRBV12-4 to TRBJ2-7; no clear D. V was cut by 7 bases and J by 0 bases, with 10 bases left in between. The CDR3 sequence is 13 residues long.

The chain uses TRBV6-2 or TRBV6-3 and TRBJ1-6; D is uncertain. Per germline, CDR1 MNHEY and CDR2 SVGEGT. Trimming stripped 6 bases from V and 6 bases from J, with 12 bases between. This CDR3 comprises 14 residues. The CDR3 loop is CASRWTAINSPLHF. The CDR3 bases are TGTGCCAGCAGGTGGACGGCAATTAATTCACCCCTCCACTTT.